The 23 T cell receptor beta chains below were found in one sample sequenced in a study of CD8+CD57+ T cells in acquired aplastic anemia. CDR3 and TCR beta VDJ profiling relied on a genomic DNA template. MiXCR, run by TCRdb on the reads, gives a single entry per CDR3 protein. The repertoire holds some 170,000 distinct CDR3 sequences, more than 45% seen once, with under 1.2% in the top ten. Before being chosen for sequencing, patients had shown CD8+CD57+ cell expansion by flow cytometry. Sequencing was performed on sorted CD4+, CD8+, or CD8+CD57+ T cells (not recorded which) from PBMCs. The receptor set was obtained from a human donor with aplastic anemia.

This clonotype showed up many times. This sequence joins TRBV12-3 or TRBV12-4 and TRBJ1-1, with 7 bases fitting TRBD1. V trimming: 11 bases; J trimming: 3 bases; junction bases outside the gene matches: 6. The CDR3 length is 12 residues. The CDR3 region has the DNA TGTGCCGGTAGGGGGCGGGACACTGAAGCTTTCTTT. Its protein product is CAGRGRDTEAFF.

Turning to this clonotype: The junction does not match germline at one end; this may be a read error. The chain recombines TRBV24-1 with TRBJ2-5, with TRBD2 matching 7 bases. The germline V gene has CDR1 KGHDR and CDR2 SFDVKD. The length of the CDR3 is 15 residues. Here the CDR3 reads CATSDSGGLVETQCF. Here the CDR3 DNA reads TGTGCCACCAGTGATTCGGGGGGATTGGTAGAGACCCAGTGCTTC.

The chain links TRBV20-1 to TRBJ2-5; D may match TRBD1 or TRBD2 (6 bases each). The germline V gene encodes CDR1 DFQATT and CDR2 SNEGSKA (reference sequence). V dropped 6 bases and J dropped 7 bases, with 21 bases sitting between them. The CDR3 consists of 14 residues. The CDR3, as DNA: TGCAGTGCCATTATACACGGGGGCCCAGGGACCCAGTACTTC. It is translated as CSAIIHGGPGTQYF.

This clonotype was recorded many times. J is TRBJ1-2 and V is TRBV6-1, with D unresolved. CDR3 length equals 13 residues. The germline CDR1 and CDR2 sequences are MNHNS and SASEGT. The V gene lost 7 bases and the J gene lost 7 bases, with 16 bases spanning the gap. The CDR3 sequence is CASTRRTPGGYTF. CDR3 DNA: TGTGCCAGCACCAGACGGACTCCCGGTGGCTACACCTTC.

There are many counts of this clonotype. V and J are TRBV7-9 and TRBJ2-2; D is perhaps TRBD2 (6 bases). The germline gives CDR1 SEHNR, CDR2 FQNEAQ (reference sequence). Trimming took off 5 bases at V and 5 bases at J, with 18 bases between the two ends. This CDR3 region has 16 residues. The CDR3 nucleotides read TGTGCCAGCAGCCGAACCGCCGGGACTTCTACCGGGGAGCTGTTTTTT. Translating it yields CASSRTAGTSTGELFF.

This clonotype was seen just once. The chain carries TRBV2 and TRBJ1-2; 7 bases map to TRBD1. This CDR3 has 13 residues. V was pared by 8 bases and J by 13 bases, with 16 bases of the junction left unmatched. The germline V gene has CDR1 SNHLY and CDR2 FYNNEI. CDR3 DNA sequence: TGTGCCAGCCTAAGTGAAGGGGGCGGGTCTCGCACCTTC. It encodes CASLSEGGGSRTF.

CDR3 residues: CSARDSNRVNEQFF. CDR3 bases: TGCAGTGCTAGAGATAGTAACAGGGTGAATGAGCAGTTCTTC. The genes are TRBV20-1 and TRBJ2-1; D might be TRBD1 (6 bases). Germline lookup yields CDR1 DFQATT and CDR2 SNEGSKA (reference sequence). The CDR3 length is 14 residues. The V and J ends lost 0 bases and 7 bases respectively, with 13 bases between them.

Of note for this clonotype: With a much larger clone just one base away, this may be a read error. The rearrangement uses TRBV6-2 or TRBV6-3 and TRBJ1-6; tentatively, D is TRBD1 (5 bases). The CDR3 is 14 amino acids. V lost 6 bases to trimming and J lost 5 bases, with 11 bases between them. The germline CDR1 and CDR2 sequences are MNHEY and SVGEGT. This CDR3 reads CASSLIGDNSPLHF. In DNA, the CDR3 is TGTGCCAGCAGCTTAATAGGGGATAATTCACCCCTCCACTTT.

Note on this clonotype: No DNA is shown, since the ends of the CDR3 on it are uncertain; the CDR3 is the one TCRdb lists. This chain links TRBV9 with TRBJ1-1. CDR1 SGDLS and CDR2 YYNGEE come from the germline V gene. Ends included, the CDR3 has 18 residues. The CDR3 loop reads CASSFYICSANSRPEAFF.

This clonotype has a count of ten or more. The rearrangement uses TRBV2 and TRBJ2-5, with D perhaps matching TRBD2 (6 bases). The germline CDR1 and CDR2 sequences are SNHLY and FYNNEI. CDR3 size: 14 residues. V lost 8 bases and J lost 8, with 21 bases in between. CDR3 coding DNA: TGTGCCAGCGGGGTGGGGCGGGGTCCCCAAACCCAGTACTTC. It specifies CASGVGRGPQTQYF.

The chain has TRBV15 and TRBJ2-7; 7 bases fit TRBD1. CDR1 is LNHNV, CDR2 YYDKDF, per germline (reference sequence). The V and J ends lost 3 bases and 1 base, in that order; junction bases with no gene match: 6. The CDR3 totals 15 residues. Here the CDR3 reads CATSSSLDRSYEQYF. For the CDR3, the DNA is TGTGCCACCAGCAGCTCGCTGGACAGGTCCTACGAGCAGTACTTC.

The gene calls are TRBV19 and TRBJ2-6; tentatively, D is TRBD2 (5 bases). CDR1 and CDR2 from the germline V gene are LNHDA and SQIVND (reference sequence). This CDR3 contains 15 residues. Trimming removed 4 bases at V and 0 bases at J, with 7 bases between. The CDR3 sequence is CASSTGLSGANVLTF. The CDR3 nucleotides are TGTGCCAGTAGTACAGGACTCTCTGGGGCCAACGTCCTGACTTTC.

V is TRBV11-1 and J is TRBJ2-3; the match to TRBD1 covers 9 bases. The germline V gene has CDR1 SGHAT and CDR2 FQDESV (reference sequence). The CDR3 is made up of 15 amino acids. Germline trimming cut 1 base from V and 2 bases from J; bases unmatched to any gene: 1. The CDR3 bases are TGTGCCAGCAGCTTAGGGACAGGGGACACAGATACGCAGTATTTT. This translates into CASSLGTGDTDTQYF.

This clonotype appeared a few times. This chain joins TRBV6-2 or TRBV6-3 and TRBJ2-1; TRBD2 aligns across 14 bases. Germline lookup yields CDR1 MNHEY and CDR2 SVGEGT. The V gene end was trimmed by 2 bases and the J gene end by 8 bases; junction bases not matched to a gene: 14. The CDR3 spans 19 residues. The CDR3, as DNA: TGTGCCAGCAGTTACCCTCTTCCCGGGACTAGCGGGGGAGTCTATGAGCAGTTCTTC. Amino acid sequence: CASSYPLPGTSGGVYEQFF.

The genes are TRBV29-1 and TRBJ1-2, with D uncertain. Germline V gene sequence: CDR1 SQVTM, CDR2 ANQGSEA. Trimming stripped 8 bases from V and 8 bases from J, with 9 bases between. This CDR3 contains 9 residues. CDR3 in DNA: TGCAGCATCCTGGAAGGCTACACCTTC. Translating it yields CSILEGYTF.

The chain links TRBV29-1 to TRBJ1-1; 11 nucleotides align to TRBD1. The length of the CDR3 is 12 residues. V lost 6 bases to trimming and J lost 11 bases; unmatched junction nucleotides: 8. From germline, CDR1 is SQVTM and CDR2 ANQGSEA. The CDR3 loop reads CSVRPDRGHAFF. The DNA of the CDR3 is TGCAGCGTCCGCCCGGACAGGGGGCATGCTTTCTTT.

This clonotype was seen repeatedly, ten times or more. The chain uses TRBV20-1 and TRBJ2-5, with unresolved D. Trimming shortened V by 4 bases and J by 0 bases, and 15 bases separated the two germline ends. CDR1 and CDR2 (germline): DFQATT, SNEGSKA (reference sequence). The CDR3 is 15 amino acids. The CDR3 is CSANGVGGDQETQYF. The CDR3 DNA is TGCAGTGCTAACGGTGTGGGCGGCGACCAAGAGACCCAGTACTTC.

The genes are TRBV3-1 and TRBJ1-4; the D gene is possibly TRBD1 (6 bases). The CDR3 is made up of 15 amino acids. V gave up 4 bases and J gave up 5 bases, with 14 bases separating them. Germline CDR1 LGHDT, CDR2 YNNKEL (reference sequence). CDR3 in amino acids: CASSPSTGGNEKLFF. CDR3 in DNA: TGTGCCAGCAGCCCTTCGACAGGAGGAAATGAAAAACTGTTTTTT.

For this clonotype: A much larger clone differs from this one at a single base, so this may be a read error. The CDR3 does not end in the conserved phenylalanine or tryptophan, so this is likely a read error. The CDR3 region has the DNA TGCGCCAGCAGCTATGGGCAGAACTATGGCTACACCCTC. Residues: CASSYGQNYGYTL. The chain recombines TRBV5-1 with TRBJ1-2; D gene ambiguous. Germline V gene lookup returns CDR1 SGHRS and CDR2 YFSETQ. CDR3 length: 13 amino acids. V was clipped by 3 bases and J by 2 bases, with 8 bases between them.

Of note for this clonotype: A much larger clone differs from this one at a single base, so this may be a read error. V is TRBV19 and J is TRBJ1-5; 9 bases fit TRBD1. Germline V gene data show CDR1 as LNHDA and CDR2 as SQIVND (reference sequence). This CDR3 has 20 amino acids. The CDR3 bases are TGTGCCAGTCGTCCTAACCGAGGACAGGGGAGACTAGCGGGAAATCATCCCCAGCATTTT. Translated: CASRPNRGQGRLAGNHPQHF.

The V call is TRBV15, the J call TRBJ1-1, with TRBD1 matching 7 bases. The CDR3 length is 14 residues. Germline V gene sequence: CDR1 LNHNV, CDR2 YYDKDF (reference sequence). The junction had 8 bases not matched to a gene; V was cut back by 2 bases and J by 8 bases. This CDR3 is CATSRLIGDREAFF. CDR3 nucleotide sequence: TGTGCCACCAGCAGACTTATCGGGGACAGAGAAGCTTTCTTT.

Ten or more counts support this clonotype. The chain carries TRBV6-1 and TRBJ2-7; D uncertain. CDR3 length equals 13 residues. V lost 5 bases, J lost 3 bases, and 11 bases lay in between. Germline CDR1 and CDR2: MNHNS and SASEGT. CDR3 in DNA: TGTGCCAGCAGTCCTGGCCCCCTCTACGAGCAGTACTTC. Protein product: CASSPGPLYEQYF.

This clonotype came up a few times. The gene calls are TRBV7-8 and TRBJ1-1; D call uncertain. V was trimmed by 5 bases and J by 6 bases, leaving 10 bases between them. Germline CDR1 reads SGHVS; CDR2 reads FQNEAQ. The CDR3 loop spans 12 amino acids. In DNA form, the CDR3 reads TGTGCCAGCAGCCCGCTCCCCCCTGAAGCTTTCTTT. It specifies CASSPLPPEAFF.